This TCR beta chain derives from a study of breast tumors, draining lymph nodes, adjacent tissues. Notes on the study in general: The lymph node origin of tumor T cells was framed as consistent with a hypothesis, not demonstrated. Tumor TCR diversity was below lymph nodes but above nontumor tissue.

MiXCR, run by TCRdb on the multiplex PCR reads, gives a single entry per CDR3 protein. The sample carries about 110,000 distinct CDR3 sequences, more than 25% recorded once. This clonotype has ten or more counts. Its antigen is unknown. The germline V gene encodes CDR1 SGHRS and CDR2 YFSETQ. The CDR3 extends over 15 amino acids. The trim removed 0 bases at V and 12 bases at J, leaving 11 bases unmatched. Breast cancer patients provided tissue from their axillary draining lymph nodes. The sample comprised axillary lymph node tissue. This receptor was obtained from a female donor with breast cancer. Some clones in this sample may be carry-over from other donors' samples. The V gene is TRBV5-1, the J gene TRBJ1-4; 7 bases are a match to TRBD1. CDR3 amino acids: CASSLGQGVFKELFF. CDR3 bases: TGCGCCAGCAGCTTGGGTCAGGGGGTTTTTAAAGAACTGTTTTTT. Supplemented by reference TRBV5-1 and TRBJ1-4, the full variable domain reads KAGVTQTPRYLIKTRGQQVTLSCSPISGHRSVSWYQQTPGQGLQFLFEYFSETQRNKGNFPGRFSGRQFSNSRSEMNVSTLELGDSALYLCASSLGQGVFKELFFGSGTQLSVL.